This is a list of T cell receptor beta chains from one sample in a study of monozygotic twins with inflammatory bowel disease. TCRdb re-called the 5' RACE reads and gives one entry per CDR3 protein, without DNA. The sample spans some 450,000 distinct CDR3 sequences; the ten largest clones claim about 2.4%. Sequenced input: blood. These receptor sequences come from a human donor with ulcerative colitis or Crohn's disease, or a healthy co-twin of an affected twin (not recorded which). The CDR3 runs from the conserved cysteine through the conserved F or W. Each record gives: J gene, V gene, CDR3 protein.

j_gene: TRBJ2-7
v_gene: TRBV6-5
CDR3aa: CASRLTGGSYEQYF

j_gene: TRBJ2-7
v_gene: TRBV6-5
CDR3aa: CASSYRGLAVYEQYF

j_gene: TRBJ1-5
v_gene: TRBV21-1
CDR3aa: CASSLWNSNQPQHF

j_gene: TRBJ2-1
v_gene: TRBV2
CDR3aa: CAWMRGGYNEQFF

j_gene: TRBJ1-4
v_gene: TRBV28
CDR3aa: CASSLEQGGNEKLFF

j_gene: TRBJ2-7
v_gene: TRBV29-1
CDR3aa: CSVAGTESYEQNF

j_gene: TRBJ2-3
v_gene: TRBV29-1
CDR3aa: CSVPGQITDTQYF

j_gene: TRBJ2-2
v_gene: TRBV5-1
CDR3aa: CASSLAAGTGELFF

j_gene: TRBJ2-1
v_gene: TRBV6-2/TRBV6-3
CDR3aa: CASSYREGVNEQFF

j_gene: TRBJ1-4
v_gene: TRBV12-3/TRBV12-4
CDR3aa: CASFSTGGGEKLFF

j_gene: TRBJ2-5
v_gene: TRBV5-1
CDR3aa: CASSLALNSFQETQYF

j_gene: TRBJ1-5
v_gene: TRBV6-2/TRBV6-3
CDR3aa: CASSSGGSNQPQHF

j_gene: TRBJ1-5
v_gene: TRBV6-2/TRBV6-3
CDR3aa: CASSYSSGTGASSNQPQHF

j_gene: TRBJ1-1
v_gene: TRBV12-3/TRBV12-4
CDR3aa: CASSLDQGGAFF

j_gene: TRBJ2-1
v_gene: TRBV19
CDR3aa: CASSKMAYNEQFF

j_gene: TRBJ2-1
v_gene: TRBV20-1
CDR3aa: CSARWAPNYNEQFF

j_gene: TRBJ2-2
v_gene: TRBV10-2
CDR3aa: CASREHFQSTLSSNTGELFF

j_gene: TRBJ2-7
v_gene: TRBV4-3
CDR3aa: CASSQETAISYEQYF

j_gene: TRBJ2-3
v_gene: TRBV12-3/TRBV12-4
CDR3aa: CASSFRRGSTDTQYF

j_gene: TRBJ1-4
v_gene: TRBV4-2
CDR3aa: CASSQDGTGGEKLFF

j_gene: TRBJ1-5
v_gene: TRBV18
CDR3aa: CASSPTQDHQPQHF

j_gene: TRBJ2-4
v_gene: TRBV3-1
CDR3aa: CASSAPGTNIQYF

j_gene: TRBJ2-4
v_gene: TRBV20-1
CDR3aa: CSASRWEGPGNIQYF

j_gene: TRBJ1-4
v_gene: TRBV24-1
CDR3aa: CATSDPGGKLFF

j_gene: TRBJ2-1
v_gene: TRBV18
CDR3aa: CASSPPLRGDYEQFF

j_gene: TRBJ1-5
v_gene: TRBV6-4
CDR3aa: CASSDPIHISNQPQHF

j_gene: TRBJ2-7
v_gene: TRBV7-2
CDR3aa: CASSLAAGGAYEQYF

j_gene: TRBJ1-1
v_gene: TRBV6-2/TRBV6-3
CDR3aa: CASSHRGEVGINTEAFF

j_gene: TRBJ2-7
v_gene: TRBV5-1
CDR3aa: CASSSTGVQYEQYF

j_gene: TRBJ1-2
v_gene: TRBV30
CDR3aa: CAWKYRENYGYTF

j_gene: TRBJ2-1
v_gene: TRBV20-1
CDR3aa: CSAPSGLAGEIYNEQFF

j_gene: TRBJ2-4
v_gene: TRBV5-6
CDR3aa: CASSADRSKNIQYF

j_gene: TRBJ2-5
v_gene: TRBV7-2
CDR3aa: CASSLGSFQETQYF

j_gene: TRBJ1-2
v_gene: TRBV7-2
CDR3aa: CASKFRADYGYTF

j_gene: TRBJ2-7
v_gene: TRBV2
CDR3aa: CASRDWNSYEQYF

j_gene: TRBJ1-3
v_gene: TRBV5-4
CDR3aa: CASSLAGQGNTIYF

j_gene: TRBJ2-3
v_gene: TRBV6-1
CDR3aa: CASSERMGGLGTDTQYF

j_gene: TRBJ2-2
v_gene: TRBV6-2/TRBV6-3
CDR3aa: CASMETSWRPRAGELFF

j_gene: TRBJ2-1
v_gene: TRBV11-3
CDR3aa: CASSLTGAGNEQFF

j_gene: TRBJ2-5
v_gene: TRBV28
CDR3aa: CASSWGQGQETQYF

j_gene: TRBJ1-5
v_gene: TRBV7-9
CDR3aa: CASSFGDNQPQHF

j_gene: TRBJ1-3
v_gene: TRBV14
CDR3aa: CASSRIQGNTIYF

j_gene: TRBJ1-5
v_gene: TRBV20-1
CDR3aa: CSAGRDASQHF

j_gene: TRBJ2-7
v_gene: TRBV6-5
CDR3aa: CASSYGGLAGSYEQYF

j_gene: TRBJ2-5
v_gene: TRBV20-1
CDR3aa: CSPGARETQYF

j_gene: TRBJ2-3
v_gene: TRBV5-5
CDR3aa: CASSFLDLTITDTQYF

j_gene: TRBJ2-3
v_gene: TRBV20-1
CDR3aa: CSAKNAGGTDTQYF

j_gene: TRBJ2-3
v_gene: TRBV7-8
CDR3aa: CASSLASAGNTDTQYF

j_gene: TRBJ1-6
v_gene: TRBV9
CDR3aa: CASSATSSSYNSPLHF

j_gene: TRBJ1-4
v_gene: TRBV5-1
CDR3aa: CASSSSPSGEKLFF